This TCR beta chain was identified during a study of blood T cells in healthy people across ages. The CDR3 contains 15 residues. Germline loops: CDR1 ENHRY, CDR2 SYGVKD. Trimming took off 2 bases at V and 4 bases at J, with 12 bases between the two ends. Using a J-beta primer mix together with a sample-barcoded 5' primer, a second PCR was run for about 6 to 11 cycles. Each cDNA was tagged by a template-switch adaptor containing 12 random nucleotides. From the 5' RACE reads, TCRdb called clonotypes with MiXCR, one entry per CDR3 protein. The table has 550,000 to 750,000 distinct CDR3 sequences, over 20% seen once.

The genes are TRBV10-3 and TRBJ2-4; tentatively, D is TRBD1 (6 bases). This TCR derives from a man in his sixties or seventies in good health. Source material: blood. The chain's CDR3 is CAISEVQGFKNIQYF. The CDR3 nucleotides read TGTGCCATCAGTGAGGTACAGGGTTTTAAAAACATTCAGTACTTC.